The rows below give T cell receptor beta chains drawn from one sample of a study of cytomegalovirus exposure and HLA in healthy donors. TCRdb's copy holds only in-frame clones and misses some; the assay was immunoSEQ multiplex PCR. The profile shows 100,000 to 150,000 clones, 70% to 80% of them singletons. The source material was PBMCs. The receptors derive from a woman aged 55-69 years in good health and CMV-seropositive. Both conserved end residues are part of each CDR3. Each record gives: J gene, V gene, CDR3 protein.

>TRBJ1-5|TRBV2
CASRDRRTYSNQPQHF
>TRBJ1-2|TRBV4-1
CASSHSEGGGYTF
>TRBJ2-1|TRBV19
CASSISTGGGYNEQFF
>TRBJ1-4|TRBV6-6
CATSRGGNEKLFF
>TRBJ2-7|TRBV5-1
CASSLEYFGGEQYF
>TRBJ2-3|TRBV5-1
CASKEGTSTSTDTQYF
>TRBJ2-2|TRBV6-6
CASSPTGVVTGELFF
>TRBJ2-7|TRBV6-1
CASSEAGGGHPYEQYF
>TRBJ2-7|TRBV19
CASSIDTANYEQYF
>TRBJ1-4|TRBV9
CASSVGTVGSTNEKLFF
>TRBJ2-7|TRBV11-2
CASSLEALAGGTYEQYF
>TRBJ2-7|TRBV19
CASSTFPGLAGGPSYEQYF
>TRBJ1-1|TRBV21-1
CASSRGQGKDTEAFF
>TRBJ2-7|TRBV27
CASSLSTVFKVYEQYF
>NA|TRBV6-5
CASSDSRIGNEQYF
>TRBJ2-3|TRBV6-1
CASSTGDATTDTQYF
>TRBJ1-1|TRBV4-1
CASSQDWPGRRTEAFF
>TRBJ2-6|TRBV19
CASSPWGQGPPGANVLTF
>TRBJ1-2|TRBV4-1
CASSQDRTSNYGYTF
>TRBJ2-3|TRBV10-1
CASSARMEYTPVYF
>TRBJ2-1|TRBV7-8
CASRDWRRNEQFF
>TRBJ2-3|TRBV28
CASSRLAGGHRGTQYF
>TRBJ1-5|TRBV10-3
CAISASGQGGNQPQHF
>TRBJ1-5|TRBV19
CASRAPAEQNQPQHF
>TRBJ2-1|TRBV5-1
CASSSGVAYNEQFF
>TRBJ1-1|TRBV21-1
CASSKGRRGTEAFF
>TRBJ2-1|TRBV18
CASSRSSAYNEQFF
>TRBJ1-1|TRBV5-1
CASSTQGNTEAFF